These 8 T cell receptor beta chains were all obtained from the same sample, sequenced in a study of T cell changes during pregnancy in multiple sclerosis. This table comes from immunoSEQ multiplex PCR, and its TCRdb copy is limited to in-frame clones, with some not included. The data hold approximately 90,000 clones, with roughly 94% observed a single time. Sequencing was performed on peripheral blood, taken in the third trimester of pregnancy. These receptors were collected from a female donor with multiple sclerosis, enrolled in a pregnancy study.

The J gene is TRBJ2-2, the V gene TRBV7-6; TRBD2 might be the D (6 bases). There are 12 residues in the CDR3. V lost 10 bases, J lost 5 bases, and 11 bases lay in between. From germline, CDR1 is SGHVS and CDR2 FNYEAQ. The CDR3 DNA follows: TGTGCCACCCGACTAGGAACCGGGGAGCTGTTTTTT. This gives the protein CATRLGTGELFF.

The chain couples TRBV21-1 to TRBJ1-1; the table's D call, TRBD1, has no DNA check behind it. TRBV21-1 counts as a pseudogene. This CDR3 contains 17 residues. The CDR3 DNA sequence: TGTGCCAGCAGCAACAACAGGGGCCGCGAGCTGAACACTGAAGCTTTCTTT. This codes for CASSNNRGRELNTEAFF.

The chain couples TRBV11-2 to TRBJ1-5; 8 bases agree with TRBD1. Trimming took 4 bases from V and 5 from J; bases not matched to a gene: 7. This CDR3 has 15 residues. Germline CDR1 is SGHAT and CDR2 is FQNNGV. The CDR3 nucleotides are TGTGCCAGCAGCTCGATCGACAGGGGAGATCAGCCCCAGCATTTT. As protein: CASSSIDRGDQPQHF.

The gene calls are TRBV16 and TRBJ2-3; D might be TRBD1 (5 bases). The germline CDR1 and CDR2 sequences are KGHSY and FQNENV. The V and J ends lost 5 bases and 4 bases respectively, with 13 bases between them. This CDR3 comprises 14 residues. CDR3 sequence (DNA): TGTGCCAGCAGCTCCCTGTGGGGCCCAGATACGCAGTATTTT. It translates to CASSSLWGPDTQYF.

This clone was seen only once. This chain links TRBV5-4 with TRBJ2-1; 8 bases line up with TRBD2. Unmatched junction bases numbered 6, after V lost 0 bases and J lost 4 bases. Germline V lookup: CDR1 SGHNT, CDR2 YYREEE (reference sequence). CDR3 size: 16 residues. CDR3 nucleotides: TGTGCCAGCAGCTTGGGAGCGGGAGCCAGATACAATGAGCAGTTCTTC. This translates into CASSLGAGARYNEQFF.

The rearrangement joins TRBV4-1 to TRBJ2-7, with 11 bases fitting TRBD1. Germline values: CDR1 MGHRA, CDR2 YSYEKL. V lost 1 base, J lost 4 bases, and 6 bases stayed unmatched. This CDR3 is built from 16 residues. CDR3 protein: CASSQGDRGNNYEQYF. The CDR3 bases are TGCGCCAGCAGCCAAGGGGACAGGGGGAACAATTACGAGCAGTACTTC.

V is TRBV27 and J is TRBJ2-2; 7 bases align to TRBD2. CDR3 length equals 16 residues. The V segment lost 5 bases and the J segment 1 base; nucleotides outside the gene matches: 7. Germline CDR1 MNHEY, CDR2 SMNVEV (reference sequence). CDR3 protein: CASSPRLALNTGELFF. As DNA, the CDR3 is TGTGCCAGCAGTCCCCGACTAGCCCTGAACACCGGGGAGCTGTTTTTT.

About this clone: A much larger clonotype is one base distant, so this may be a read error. The DNA of the CDR3 is TGTGCCAGCAGTGACGCTAGCGGGAGCACAGATACGCAGTATTTT. It codes for CASSDASGSTDTQYF. The rearrangement joins TRBV6-4 to TRBJ2-3; 8 bases align to TRBD2. Germline-derived CDR1 and CDR2 are MRHNA and SNTAGT. Losses at the gene ends were 2 bases for V and 0 bases for J; bases not matched to a gene: 1. The CDR3 sequence is 15 residues long.